This TCR beta chain was captured by sequencing in a study of T cells after yellow fever vaccination. Findings of the study overall: Post-booster repertoires again held most primary-vaccination clones (roughly 96% CD4, roughly 88% CD8). The study found a weaker secondary response that peaked faster, day 5 versus 15.

As TCR cDNA was made by 5'RACE template switching, a universal primer site and UMIs were added. TCRdb called the 5' RACE reads again in MiXCR, with one record for every CDR3 protein. The sample lists around 600,000 distinct CDR3 sequences, roughly an eighth seen once, with about 15% in the top ten. Concerning this clonotype: What it recognizes is unknown.

In germline, CDR1 is LNHNV, CDR2 YYDKDF (reference sequence). The CDR3 runs 14 residues. The V segment lost 1 base and the J segment 4 bases; nucleotides outside the gene matches: 2. The sequences come from PBMCs, collected on the day of the yellow fever booster vaccination. The receptor was isolated from a man younger than 45 who received the YFV17D yellow fever vaccine. The chain is built from TRBV15 and TRBJ2-3, with TRBD2 identical over 7 bases. In DNA, the CDR3 is TGTGCCACCAGCAGAGGGGGGGGATCAGATACGCAGTATTTT. Its protein is CATSRGGGSDTQYF.